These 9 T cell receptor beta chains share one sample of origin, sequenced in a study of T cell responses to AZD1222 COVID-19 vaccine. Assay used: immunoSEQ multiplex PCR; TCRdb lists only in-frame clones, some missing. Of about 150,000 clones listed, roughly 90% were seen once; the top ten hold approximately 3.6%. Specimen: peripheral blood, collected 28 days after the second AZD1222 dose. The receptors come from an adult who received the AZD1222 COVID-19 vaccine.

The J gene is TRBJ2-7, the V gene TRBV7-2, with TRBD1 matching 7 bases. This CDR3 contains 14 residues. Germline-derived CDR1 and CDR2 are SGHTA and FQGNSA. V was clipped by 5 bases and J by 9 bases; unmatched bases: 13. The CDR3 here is CASSLGTATPGQYF. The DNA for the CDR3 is TGTGCCAGCAGCCTAGGGACAGCAACTCCGGGGCAGTACTTC.

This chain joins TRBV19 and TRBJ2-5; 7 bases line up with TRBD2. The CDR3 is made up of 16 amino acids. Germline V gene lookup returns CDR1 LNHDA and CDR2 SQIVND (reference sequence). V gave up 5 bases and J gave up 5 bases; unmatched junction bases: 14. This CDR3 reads CASSPRWRETRETQYF. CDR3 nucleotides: TGTGCCAGTAGTCCCCGTTGGCGGGAGACCAGGGAGACCCAGTACTTC.

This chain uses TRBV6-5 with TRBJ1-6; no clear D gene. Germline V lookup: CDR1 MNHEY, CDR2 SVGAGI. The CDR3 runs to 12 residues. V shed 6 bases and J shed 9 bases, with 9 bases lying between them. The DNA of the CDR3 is TGTGCCAGCAGCCTCCCGGGTTCACCCCTCCACTTT. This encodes CASSLPGSPLHF.

The CDR3 nucleotides are TGTGCCAGCAGCGGCGTGACCTCTGGAAACACCATATATTTT. It encodes CASSGVTSGNTIYF. The chain joins TRBV6-2 or TRBV6-3 to TRBJ1-3; no reliable D call. Per the germline V gene, CDR1 is MNHEY and CDR2 is SVGEGT. Trimming left V 6 bases short and J 0 bases short, with 9 bases between. The CDR3 spans 14 residues.

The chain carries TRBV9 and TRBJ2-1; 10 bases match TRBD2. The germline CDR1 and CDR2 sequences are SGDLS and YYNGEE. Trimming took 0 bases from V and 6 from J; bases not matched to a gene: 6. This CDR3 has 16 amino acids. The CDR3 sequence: CASSVEGTSAVNEQFF. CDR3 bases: TGTGCCAGCAGCGTAGAGGGGACTAGCGCTGTCAATGAGCAGTTCTTC.

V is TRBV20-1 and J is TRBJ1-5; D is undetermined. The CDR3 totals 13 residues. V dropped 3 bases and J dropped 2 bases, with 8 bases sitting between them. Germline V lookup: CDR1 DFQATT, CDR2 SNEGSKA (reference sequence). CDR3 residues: CSASLQGNQPQHF. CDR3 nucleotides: TGCAGTGCTAGTCTCCAGGGCAATCAGCCCCAGCATTTT.

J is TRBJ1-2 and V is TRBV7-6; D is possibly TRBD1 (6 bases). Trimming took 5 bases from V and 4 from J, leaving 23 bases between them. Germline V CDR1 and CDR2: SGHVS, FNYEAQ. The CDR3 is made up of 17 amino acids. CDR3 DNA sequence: TGTGCCAGCAGCCCATCACCCCGGGGGGCCGCCCCCTATGGCTACACCTTC. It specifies CASSPSPRGAAPYGYTF.

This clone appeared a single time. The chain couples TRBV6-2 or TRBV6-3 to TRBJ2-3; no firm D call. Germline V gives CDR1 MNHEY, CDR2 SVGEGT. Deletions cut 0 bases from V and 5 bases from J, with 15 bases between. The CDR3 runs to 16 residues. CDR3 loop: CASSYSSVGKGDTQYF. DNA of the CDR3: TGTGCCAGCAGTTACTCGTCGGTGGGTAAGGGAGATACGCAGTATTTT.

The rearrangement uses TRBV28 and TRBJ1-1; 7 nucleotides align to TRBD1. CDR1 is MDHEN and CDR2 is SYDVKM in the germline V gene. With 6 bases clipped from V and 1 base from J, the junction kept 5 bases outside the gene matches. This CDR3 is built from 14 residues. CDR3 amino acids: CASSETGPNTEAFF. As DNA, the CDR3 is TGTGCCAGCAGCGAGACAGGGCCGAACACTGAAGCTTTCTTT.